The 30 T cell receptor beta chains below all came from one sample that was sequenced in a study of blood T cells in healthy people across ages. A sample-barcoded 5' primer and a J-beta primer mix were used in a second PCR of roughly 6 to 11 cycles. TCRdb itself ran the 5' RACE reads through MiXCR, one entry per CDR3 protein. The sample has around 1,800,000 distinct CDR3 sequences, 30% to 40% seen once; the top ten hold roughly 23%. The sequencing input was blood. Source of these receptors: a human donor in good health.

The rearrangement links TRBV4-3 to TRBJ1-1; D call uncertain. Trimming stripped 0 bases from V and 0 bases from J, with 8 bases between. The CDR3 totals 15 residues. CDR1 is LGHNA and CDR2 is YSLEER in the germline V gene. CDR3 nucleotides: TGCGCCAGCAGCCAAGATCTGACGGTGAACACTGAAGCTTTCTTT. Translating gives CASSQDLTVNTEAFF.

In this sample, this clonotype turned up once. V and J are TRBV7-9 and TRBJ1-1, with D possibly TRBD1 on 6 matching bases. The CDR3 length is 14 residues. V lost 0 bases and J lost 5, with 10 bases in between. CDR1 is SEHNR, CDR2 FQNEAQ, per germline (reference sequence). The DNA for the CDR3 is TGTGCCAGCAGCTTAGCGGCAGGGGTGACTGAAGCTTTCTTT. Translating gives CASSLAAGVTEAFF.

The chain links TRBV20-1 to TRBJ1-1, with D possibly being TRBD1 (5 bases). This CDR3 is 13 amino acids long. Germline assignment: CDR1 DFQATT and CDR2 SNEGSKA (reference sequence). Trimming took 2 bases from V and 3 from J, leaving 10 bases between them. The CDR3 DNA follows: TGCAGTGCTAGACCGGGGGGAGACACTGAAGCTTTCTTT. Encoded protein: CSARPGGDTEAFF.

This chain connects TRBV5-1 to TRBJ1-2; D remains ambiguous. The CDR3 is 14 residues long. Trimming stripped 5 bases from V and 2 bases from J, with 13 bases between. Germline CDR1 SGHRS, CDR2 YFSETQ. The chain's CDR3 is CASSLPLGNYGYTF. Here the CDR3 DNA reads TGCGCCAGCAGTTTACCCCTCGGAAACTATGGCTACACCTTC.

The table lists this clonotype with a few counts. This CDR3 reads CATQAYGNSNQPQHF. The CDR3 DNA reads as TGTGCCACCCAAGCTTACGGGAATAGCAATCAGCCCCAGCATTTT. The chain links TRBV6-1 to TRBJ1-5; unclear D gene. Germline V gene sequence: CDR1 MNHNS, CDR2 SASEGT. This CDR3 is built from 15 residues. The V end was cut by 10 bases, the J end by 0 bases, with 16 bases between.

This clonotype appeared a few times. CDR3 sequence reads: CSAMDSDPQETQYF. CDR3 coding DNA: TGCAGTGCCATGGACAGCGATCCTCAAGAGACCCAGTACTTC. V usage is TRBV20-1 and J usage is TRBJ2-5; D is perhaps TRBD1 (6 bases). V lost 6 bases and J 2 bases, leaving 16 bases between the germline ends. CDR1 is DFQATT and CDR2 is SNEGSKA in the germline V gene (reference sequence). This CDR3 has 14 residues.

This clonotype appeared a few times. This chain links TRBV10-3 with TRBJ1-2; 8 nucleotides match TRBD1. CDR1 is ENHRY, CDR2 SYGVKD, per germline. This CDR3 has 15 amino acids. V lost 6 bases and J lost 7; bases outside the gene matches: 13. CDR3 bases: TGTGCCATCAGACCTAACAGGGGGAGGCTCGGTGGCTACACCTTC. It yields the protein CAIRPNRGRLGGYTF.

The chain links TRBV29-1 to TRBJ2-1; TRBD2 agrees at 11 bases. Per germline, CDR1 SQVTM and CDR2 ANQGSEA. V gave up 3 bases and J gave up 5 bases; unmatched junction bases: 6. CDR3 length: 15 residues. The CDR3 is CSVELAGGRDNEQFF. The DNA for the CDR3 is TGCAGCGTTGAGTTAGCGGGGGGGCGGGACAATGAGCAGTTCTTC.

J is TRBJ2-1 and V is TRBV29-1; D unclear. Germline V CDR1 and CDR2: SQVTM, ANQGSEA. The CDR3 has 11 residues. Trimming shortened V by 4 bases and J by 7 bases, and 8 bases separated the two germline ends. In DNA, the CDR3 is TGCAGCGTTGGATTGGGTAATGAGCAGTTCTTC. Residues: CSVGLGNEQFF.

This clonotype was detected many times. The gene calls are TRBV7-9 and TRBJ2-1, with 7 bases lining up with TRBD2. The CDR3 length is 14 residues. The V gene's germline CDR1 is SEHNR and CDR2 FQNEAQ (reference sequence). The V gene end was trimmed by 1 base and the J gene end by 3 bases; junction bases not matched to a gene: 0. CDR3 coding DNA: TGTGCCAGCAGCTTAGGGACTAGCTACAATGAGCAGTTCTTC. It encodes CASSLGTSYNEQFF.

V usage is TRBV24-1 and J usage is TRBJ1-5, with unresolved D. Trimming removed 3 bases at V and 4 bases at J, with 6 bases between. The CDR3 consists of 13 residues. CDR1 and CDR2 from the germline V gene are KGHDR and SFDVKD. The CDR3 protein is CATSDEKNQPQHF. In DNA, the CDR3 is TGTGCCACCAGTGATGAGAAAAATCAGCCCCAGCATTTT.

V is TRBV11-1 and J is TRBJ2-7; D assignment may be TRBD1 or TRBD2 (5 bases each). V dropped 11 bases and J dropped 5 bases, with 7 bases sitting between them. The CDR3 spans 9 residues. Germline V CDR1 and CDR2: SGHAT, FQDESV (reference sequence). The CDR3 loop is CAPGHEQYF. Written as DNA, the CDR3 is TGTGCCCCGGGGCACGAGCAGTACTTC. The full variable domain, completed using reference TRBV11-1 and TRBJ2-7, is EAEVAQSPRYKITEKSQAVAFWCDPISGHATLYWYRQILGQGPELLVQFQDESVVDDSQLPKDRFSAERLKGVDSTLKIQPAELGDSAMYLCAPGHEQYFGPGTRLTVT.

The V and J genes are TRBV25-1 and TRBJ2-1; D may match TRBD1 or TRBD2 (6 bases each). Germline V gene sequence: CDR1 MGHDK, CDR2 SYGVNS. Trimming stripped 4 bases from V and 4 bases from J, with 20 bases between. This CDR3 contains 17 residues. CDR3 sequence reads: CASSAETTRGDYNEQFF. The CDR3 DNA follows: TGTGCCAGCAGTGCCGAAACGACTAGGGGGGATTACAATGAGCAGTTCTTC.

Only a few counts were recorded for this clonotype. This chain connects TRBV7-2 to TRBJ1-2; 7 positions agree with TRBD1. V trimming: 4 bases; J trimming: 0 bases; junction bases outside the gene matches: 8. CDR3 length equals 16 residues. Germline V gene sequence: CDR1 SGHTA, CDR2 FQGNSA. CDR3 protein: CASSSPEGASNYGYTF. The CDR3 DNA is TGTGCCAGCAGCTCCCCCGAGGGGGCTTCTAACTATGGCTACACCTTC.

This clonotype has just one count. The rearrangement links TRBV20-1 to TRBJ2-3; TRBD1 agrees at 9 bases. CDR3 length: 15 residues. CDR1 DFQATT and CDR2 SNEGSKA come from the germline V gene (reference sequence). The ends lost 3 bases at V and 4 bases at J; junction bases unmatched: 8. As DNA, the CDR3 is TGCAGTGCTAGGGTCCGGGACAGGGTGTCAGATACGCAGTATTTT. Protein product: CSARVRDRVSDTQYF.

This sequence joins TRBV20-1 and TRBJ1-5; D is ambiguous. The CDR3 sequence is 14 residues long. Trimming removed 2 bases at V and 1 base at J, with 9 bases between. In germline, CDR1 is DFQATT, CDR2 SNEGSKA (reference sequence). The CDR3 nucleotides read TGCAGTGCTAGAAGGGCCGGAAGCAATCAGCCCCAGCATTTT. Amino acid sequence: CSARRAGSNQPQHF.

The V call is TRBV20-1, the J call TRBJ2-7; D might be TRBD1 or TRBD2, each matching 5 bases. V lost 1 base and J lost 3, with 13 bases in between. This CDR3 contains 14 residues. Germline CDR1 and CDR2: DFQATT and SNEGSKA (reference sequence). CDR3 bases: TGCAGTGCTAGAGTGGGGGTGACCGTCTACGAGCAGTACTTC. Translating it yields CSARVGVTVYEQYF.

In its sample, this clonotype was seen a few times. This sequence joins TRBV7-6 and TRBJ1-5; perhaps TRBD1 as D (5 bases). Germline V gene data show CDR1 as SGHVS and CDR2 as FNYEAQ. Trimming removed 5 bases from V and 4 bases from J, with 24 bases in between. This CDR3 comprises 18 residues. CDR3 sequence: CASSAVGPHSEGNQPQHF. DNA for the CDR3: TGTGCCAGCAGCGCAGTGGGGCCCCATTCCGAGGGGAATCAGCCCCAGCATTTT.

The rearrangement uses TRBV28 and TRBJ2-5, with D perhaps TRBD2 (6 bases). CDR3 length: 14 residues. The ends were cut back, 6 bases at V and 7 bases at J, with 18 bases in the middle. The germline V gene encodes CDR1 MDHEN and CDR2 SYDVKM. The CDR3 DNA is TGTGCCAGCAGCCGTCTGAGGTTCGGGGGGACCCAGTACTTC. Its protein product is CASSRLRFGGTQYF. Full variable domain (remainder filled in from reference TRBV28 and TRBJ2-5): DVKVTQSSRYLVKRTGEKVFLECVQDMDHENMFWYRQDPGLGLRLIYFSYDVKMKEKGDIPEGYSVSREKKERFSLILESASTNQTSMYLCASSRLRFGGTQYFGPGTRLLVL.

This clonotype showed up just a few times. The chain couples TRBV12-3 or TRBV12-4 to TRBJ1-2; possibly TRBD1 for D (6 bases). CDR3 size: 14 residues. V was trimmed by 6 bases and J by 2 bases, leaving 13 bases between them. CDR3 amino acids: CASSRRTVNYGYTF. The CDR3 nucleotides are TGTGCCAGCAGCCGAAGGACAGTAAACTATGGCTACACCTTC.

The chain uses TRBV6-5 and TRBJ2-3, with a possible D match to TRBD2 (7 bases). Germline assignment: CDR1 MNHEY and CDR2 SVGAGI. The V and J ends lost 0 bases and 4 bases respectively, with 17 bases between them. This CDR3 has 17 residues. The CDR3, as DNA: TGTGCCAGCAGTTACTCCCCACCGGGGGGCATGGCAGATACGCAGTATTTT. Its translation: CASSYSPPGGMADTQYF.

The chain recombines TRBV6-4 with TRBJ2-2; tentatively, D is TRBD1 (5 bases). The V end lost 5 bases, the J end lost 7 bases, and 17 bases lay between the germline ends. The CDR3 runs 15 residues. Germline V CDR1 and CDR2: MRHNA, SNTAGT. The CDR3 DNA reads TGTGCCAGCAGTCCTCTGGGGCTGAAGGGCGGGGAGCTGTTTTTT. The encoded protein is CASSPLGLKGGELFF.

This clonotype has a handful of counts. The J gene is TRBJ2-7, the V gene TRBV5-1; 9 nucleotides line up with TRBD1. CDR3 size: 13 residues. Looked up from germline, CDR1 is SGHRS and CDR2 is YFSETQ. Germline trimming cut 5 bases from V and 5 bases from J; bases unmatched to any gene: 5. CDR3 in amino acids: CASSAQGAHEQYF. CDR3 sequence (DNA): TGCGCCAGCAGTGCACAGGGGGCTCACGAGCAGTACTTC.

The chain uses TRBV7-7 and TRBJ2-2; D is unresolved. V dropped 5 bases and J dropped 7 bases, with 11 bases sitting between them. The CDR3 extends over 13 amino acids. CDR1 is SSHAT, CDR2 FNYEAQ, per germline (reference sequence). The CDR3 sequence: CASSAIVGGELFF. As DNA, the CDR3 is TGTGCCAGCAGCGCAATAGTGGGCGGGGAGCTGTTTTTT.

This clonotype was seen a few times. The V gene is TRBV29-1, the J gene TRBJ1-4, with 7 bases fitting TRBD1. CDR3 size: 13 residues. Germline values: CDR1 SQVTM, CDR2 ANQGSEA. J lost 8 bases, V lost 7 bases, and 10 bases had no gene match. CDR3 DNA sequence: TGCAGCGCCAGTGGGACAGATCGGGAAAAACTGTTTTTT. It yields the protein CSASGTDREKLFF. The full variable domain, rest sourced from reference TRBV29-1 and TRBJ1-4, is SAVISQKPSRDICQRGTSLTIQCQVDSQVTMMFWYRQQPGQSLTLIATANQGSEATYESGFVIDKFPISRPNLTFSTLTVSNMSPEDSSIYLCSASGTDREKLFFGSGTQLSVL.

The chain links TRBV28 to TRBJ1-2; maybe TRBD1 (5 bases). CDR3 length: 11 residues. Germline V gives CDR1 MDHEN, CDR2 SYDVKM. Trimming stripped 6 bases from V and 7 bases from J, with 9 bases between. CDR3: CASRQEIGYTF. The CDR3 nucleotides are TGTGCCAGCAGACAGGAGATTGGCTACACCTTC.

This clonotype was counted only a few times. This may be a read error: a much more frequent sequence differs by one nucleotide. The chain couples TRBV14 to TRBJ1-1, with D unclear. Germline CDR1 SGHDN, CDR2 FVKESK. The germline V and J ends were trimmed by 3 bases and 1 base, with 3 bases remaining between them. This CDR3 comprises 12 residues. The DNA of the CDR3 is TGTGCCAGCAGCCATGGGAACACTGAAGCTTTCTTT. It specifies CASSHGNTEAFF. Filled out from reference TRBV14 and TRBJ1-1, the complete variable domain reads EAGVTQFPSHSVIEKGQTVTLRCDPISGHDNLYWYRRVMGKEIKFLLHFVKESKQDESGMPNNRFLAERTGGTYSTLKVQPAELEDSGVYFCASSHGNTEAFFGQGTRLTVV.

The rearrangement joins TRBV4-3 to TRBJ2-5; weak D call: TRBD1 (5 bases). Trimming took off 1 base at V and 2 bases at J, with 11 bases between the two ends. The CDR3 extends over 15 amino acids. Per germline, CDR1 LGHNA and CDR2 YSLEER. This CDR3 reads CASSQGPGRQETQYF. The CDR3 DNA is TGCGCCAGCAGCCAAGGTCCAGGGCGACAAGAGACCCAGTACTTC.

The chain uses TRBV4-3 and TRBJ2-4; 8 nucleotides line up with TRBD2. The J call may be in error: the DNA end matches TRBJ2-7 better. The CDR3 sequence is 16 residues long. Germline V lookup: CDR1 LGHNA, CDR2 YSLEER. The CDR3 loop is CASSQGRAGAVYEQYF. Here the CDR3 DNA reads TGCGCCAGCAGCCAAGGACGAGCGGGGGCCGTTTACGAGCAGTACTTC.

The V call is TRBV4-2, the J call TRBJ1-1; D is unresolved. Per the germline V gene, CDR1 is LGHNA and CDR2 is YNFKEQ. The CDR3 is made up of 16 amino acids. Trimming removed 1 base from V and 0 bases from J, with 12 bases in between. The CDR3 reads CASSQGVGGLNTEAFF. Here the CDR3 DNA reads TGTGCCAGCAGCCAAGGAGTGGGCGGACTGAACACTGAAGCTTTCTTT.